This TCR beta chain stems from a study of T cells expressing NK-cell markers. Across the whole study: Seven donors tested HCMV-seropositive and one tested seronegative among the eight sequenced.

This CDR3 is 16 amino acids long. CDR1 and CDR2 (germline): SGHRS, YFSETQ. Following a re-call of the 5' RACE reads, TCRdb has one entry per CDR3 protein and lacks DNA. Its table records just under 150,000 distinct CDR3 sequences. General study points: In about 6 donors, dominant NKG2C+ clonotypes were roughly 1.0-7.0% of CD8+ T cells. Expanded NKG2C+ T cell clones had unclear HCMV specificity.

Concerning this clonotype itself: Its antigen is not identified.

This TCR derives from a man between 18 and 29 years old in good health. The material sequenced was blood T cells: a sorted CD56 or NKG2C T cell subset, CD4+ or CD8+ T cells, or bulk PBMC T cells (not recorded which). The chain links TRBV5-1 to TRBJ2-3; TCRdb gives TRBD2 as the D gene, but with no DNA this cannot be confirmed. The CDR3 is CASSLLGRSITDTQYF.